The 27 T cell receptor beta chains below were found in one sample sequenced in a study of T-cell reconstitution after alpha-beta-depleted transplantation in children (dated by TCRdb to the mid-2010s). Library preparation used PCR. For sequencing, an Illumina HiSeq 2500 was employed. TCR library preparation used molecular barcoding, with unique molecular identifiers applied to normalize quantification of the TCRbeta repertoire. TCRdb's own reprocessing of the public reads used fastp at Q25 and MiXCR and kept productive beta chains. For every CDR3 protein sequence, its rows merge into one entry that carries the most common genes and DNA. A total of approximately 350,000 distinct CDR3 sequences appear in this sample, 13% of them only once. The ten largest clones represent around 4% of the sample. The sequenced sample was PBMCs, obtained from the stem cell graft. These receptors were collected from a human donor who donated a stem cell graft to a child with Fanconi anemia.

Concerning this clonotype itself: This may come from a read error, since a much larger clone is one base off. The chain is built from TRBV5-1 and TRBJ2-5, with 7 positions matching TRBD2. CDR1 is SGHRS, CDR2 YFSETQ, per germline. The CDR3 consists of 14 residues. The DNA for the CDR3 is TGCGCCAGCCACGGGGGGAGCACCCAAGAGGCCCAGTACTTC. Its translation: CASHGGSTQEAQYF.

This clonotype was recorded at least ten times. The chain uses TRBV5-1 and TRBJ2-7; TRBD1 matches 9 bases. CDR3 length: 14 amino acids. V trimming: 2 bases; J trimming: 5 bases; junction bases outside the gene matches: 5. Looked up from germline, CDR1 is SGHRS and CDR2 is YFSETQ. CDR3 sequence: CASSFRTGVNEQYF. The CDR3 DNA follows: TGCGCCAGCAGCTTCCGGACAGGGGTGAACGAGCAGTACTTC.

The V call is TRBV2, the J call TRBJ1-3, with 7 bases lining up with TRBD1. The germline V gene encodes CDR1 SNHLY and CDR2 FYNNEI. V lost 6 bases and J lost 0; bases outside the gene matches: 8. There are 16 residues in the CDR3. CDR3 residues: CASSGDREFSGNTIYF. CDR3 DNA: TGTGCCAGCAGCGGTGACAGGGAATTCTCTGGAAACACCATATATTTT.

This clonotype has just a few counts. This sequence joins TRBV5-6 and TRBJ2-7; possibly TRBD1 or TRBD2 for D (6 bases each). This CDR3 contains 19 residues. Trimming took off 1 base at V and 0 bases at J, with 23 bases between the two ends. The germline V gene encodes CDR1 SGHDT and CDR2 YYEEEE. The CDR3 sequence: CASSLSISGWQGSSYEQYV. In DNA form, the CDR3 reads TGTGCCAGCAGCTTGTCTATCAGCGGGTGGCAGGGGAGCTCCTACGAGCAGTACGTC.

The V gene is TRBV12-3 or TRBV12-4, the J gene TRBJ2-2; D call uncertain. The CDR3 is 14 amino acids. The germline V and J ends were trimmed by 6 bases and 3 bases, with 11 bases remaining between them. CDR3 coding DNA: TGTGCCAGCAGCCTCCGGGCCTACACCGGGGAGCTGTTTTTT. It specifies CASSLRAYTGELFF.

This clonotype was counted only a few times. This chain links TRBV5-1 with TRBJ2-1; 8 bases match TRBD1. This CDR3 contains 14 residues. The germline gives CDR1 SGHRS, CDR2 YFSETQ. The junction had 1 base not matched to a gene; V was cut back by 2 bases and J by 3 bases. Here the CDR3 DNA reads TGCGCCAGCAGCTTTGACAGGGGCTACAATGAGCAGTTCTTC. Amino acids: CASSFDRGYNEQFF.

The chain couples TRBV5-1 to TRBJ2-2; D ambiguous. Trimming removed 4 bases at V and 6 bases at J, with 10 bases between. Germline V CDR1 and CDR2: SGHRS, YFSETQ. The CDR3 runs to 13 residues. DNA for the CDR3: TGCGCCAGCAGCCAGCTTGCTGCCGGGGAGCTGTTTTTT. Its protein is CASSQLAAGELFF.

This clonotype showed up many times. V and J are TRBV18 and TRBJ1-1; 7 nucleotides line up with TRBD1. CDR1 and CDR2 (germline): KGHSH, LQKENI. This CDR3 region has 15 residues. The V segment lost 5 bases and the J segment 0 bases; nucleotides outside the gene matches: 6. CDR3 coding DNA: TGTGCCAGCTCATTCTCGACAGGGATGAACACTGAAGCTTTCTTT. Translation gives CASSFSTGMNTEAFF.

The chain links TRBV6-1 to TRBJ2-5; 12 bases line up with TRBD2. CDR3 length: 15 residues. V shed 5 bases, J shed 3 bases, and the junction held 4 bases outside the gene matches. Per the germline V gene, CDR1 is MNHNS and CDR2 is SASEGT. CDR3 in DNA: TGTGCCAGCAGTCGGACTAGCGGGGTGAAAGAGACCCAGTACTTC. It codes for CASSRTSGVKETQYF.

V is TRBV4-2 and J is TRBJ1-1; D uncertain. Trimming left V 0 bases short and J 1 base short, with 9 bases between. Germline V lookup: CDR1 LGHNA, CDR2 YNFKEQ. This CDR3 spans 15 amino acids. DNA of the CDR3: TGTGCCAGCAGCCAAGAAGGACCCCGGAACACTGAAGCTTTCTTT. It translates to CASSQEGPRNTEAFF.

The V gene is TRBV11-2, the J gene TRBJ2-4; 7 bases line up with TRBD2. J gave up 8 bases and V 3 bases, and 7 bases lay outside the gene matches. The CDR3 has 14 amino acids. Germline CDR1 reads SGHAT; CDR2 reads FQNNGV. The CDR3 spells CASSFGGRGDIQYF. CDR3 in DNA: TGTGCCAGCAGCTTTGGGGGGAGGGGAGACATTCAGTACTTC.

The rearrangement uses TRBV12-3 or TRBV12-4 and TRBJ2-7; D possibly corresponds to TRBD1 (5 bases). V lost 3 bases, J lost 4 bases, and 10 bases lay in between. The CDR3 has 13 amino acids. The CDR3 DNA reads as TGTGCCAGCAGTTTGGCAGGGAAGTACGAGCAGTACTTC. Its translation: CASSLAGKYEQYF.

This clonotype turned up a few times. The chain uses TRBV11-2 and TRBJ2-5; D possibly corresponds to TRBD1 (5 bases). CDR3 size: 19 residues. Germline V gene data show CDR1 as SGHAT and CDR2 as FQNNGV. V was clipped by 1 base and J by 2 bases, with 23 bases between them. Written as DNA, the CDR3 is TGTGCCAGCAGCTTAGTGGTTGACAGAGTCAACGTTTATCAAGAGACCCAGTACTTC. Amino acids: CASSLVVDRVNVYQETQYF.

This clonotype was recorded at least ten times. The chain recombines TRBV5-6 with TRBJ1-5, with D maybe TRBD1 (5 bases). V lost 3 bases and J 11 bases, leaving 12 bases between the germline ends. CDR1 is SGHDT, CDR2 YYEEEE, per germline. This CDR3 comprises 12 residues. CDR3 residues: CASSSGGLAQHF. In DNA form, the CDR3 reads TGTGCCAGCAGCTCCGGGGGATTGGCCCAGCATTTT.

V gene TRBV10-3 combines with J gene TRBJ2-3; TRBD2 might be the D (7 bases). CDR1 and CDR2 from the germline V gene are ENHRY and SYGVKD. Trimming removed 3 bases from V and 1 base from J, with 14 bases in between. This CDR3 has 16 residues. The CDR3 nucleotides read TGTGCCATCAGTGACCCCGGGGGGCTCCGCACAGATACGCAGTATTTT. Translating it yields CAISDPGGLRTDTQYF.

This chain connects TRBV7-3 to TRBJ2-3, with D perhaps TRBD2 (5 bases). Germline V gene data show CDR1 as SGHTA and CDR2 as FQGTGA. There are 14 residues in the CDR3. V lost 1 base and J 6 bases, leaving 11 bases between the germline ends. The CDR3 DNA reads as TGTGCCAGCAGCTTAATAGGAAGGAGGGATACGCAGTATTTT. Amino acids: CASSLIGRRDTQYF. The full variable domain, completed using reference TRBV7-3 and TRBJ2-3, is GAGVSQTPSNKVTEKGKYVELRCDPISGHTALYWYRQSLGQGPEFLIYFQGTGAADDSGLPNDRFFAVRPEGSVSTLKIQRTERGDSAVYLCASSLIGRRDTQYFGPGTRLTVL.

The rearrangement uses TRBV5-4 and TRBJ1-1; 9 bases line up with TRBD1. The CDR3 has 13 amino acids. Germline V gives CDR1 SGHNT, CDR2 YYREEE (reference sequence). V was pared by 5 bases and J by 7 bases, with 6 bases of the junction left unmatched. The CDR3, as DNA: TGTGCCAGCAGTCGCGGGACAGGGCGTGAAGCTTTCTTT. Translation: CASSRGTGREAFF.

This clonotype was observed many times. The J gene is TRBJ1-1, the V gene TRBV5-1; no reliable D call. Germline assignment: CDR1 SGHRS and CDR2 YFSETQ. This CDR3 comprises 16 residues. Trimming took off 6 bases at V and 4 bases at J, with 22 bases between the two ends. The CDR3 DNA reads as TGCGCCAGCACCTTACACTCTTCCAACGAGGGCACTGAAGCTTTCTTT. It encodes CASTLHSSNEGTEAFF. The complete variable domain, with remaining parts taken from reference TRBV5-1 and TRBJ1-1, reads KAGVTQTPRYLIKTRGQQVTLSCSPISGHRSVSWYQQTPGQGLQFLFEYFSETQRNKGNFPGRFSGRQFSNSRSEMNVSTLELGDSALYLCASTLHSSNEGTEAFFGQGTRLTVV.

This clonotype was detected many times. The J gene is TRBJ2-1, the V gene TRBV6-2 or TRBV6-3; D assignment may be TRBD1 or TRBD2 (7 bases each). Germline CDR1 MNHEY, CDR2 SVGEGT. The CDR3 totals 15 residues. Trimming took off 4 bases at V and 4 bases at J, with 14 bases between the two ends. The CDR3 here is CASSSTGEGYNEQFF. The CDR3 DNA reads TGTGCCAGCAGTTCCACAGGGGAGGGGTACAATGAGCAGTTCTTC.

This clonotype appeared a few times. The rearrangement links TRBV18 to TRBJ2-7; 10 positions match TRBD2. The J segment lost 2 bases and the V segment lost 8 bases, leaving 9 bases of the junction unmatched. Germline CDR1 KGHSH, CDR2 LQKENI. The CDR3 totals 15 residues. CDR3 residues: CASNQRAGGPYEQYF. As DNA, the CDR3 is TGTGCCAGCAATCAGCGAGCGGGGGGGCCCTACGAGCAGTACTTC.

This clonotype was counted between two and nine times. The chain couples TRBV30 to TRBJ2-1; D perhaps matches TRBD2 (5 bases). CDR1 GTSNPN and CDR2 SVGIG come from the germline V gene (reference sequence). CDR3 size: 12 residues. The V end lost 0 bases, the J end lost 8 bases, and 8 bases lay between the germline ends. CDR3 bases: TGTGCCTGGAGTGTTACGGGGTATGAGCAGTTCTTC. It specifies CAWSVTGYEQFF.

This clonotype was detected ten times or more. The chain's CDR3 is CASWLAGYNEQFF. The CDR3 DNA is TGTGCCAGCTGGTTAGCGGGTTACAATGAGCAGTTCTTC. The chain links TRBV7-9 to TRBJ2-1; 7 bases agree with TRBD2. Per the germline V gene, CDR1 is SEHNR and CDR2 is FQNEAQ (reference sequence). CDR3 length: 13 amino acids. Trimming removed 8 bases from V and 4 bases from J; junction bases left unmatched: 5.

The chain recombines TRBV5-1 with TRBJ1-3; TRBD1 might be the D (5 bases). The CDR3 has 15 residues. Germline CDR1 is SGHRS and CDR2 is YFSETQ. The V end lost 4 bases, the J end lost 0 bases, and 11 bases lay between the germline ends. CDR3 residues: CASSLGPSSGNTIYF. The CDR3 region has the DNA TGCGCCAGCAGCCTGGGGCCGTCCTCTGGAAACACCATATATTTT.

The chain is built from TRBV7-2 and TRBJ2-7; 7 bases map to TRBD2. Trimming cost V 1 base and J 6 bases; bases outside gene matches: 9. CDR1 SGHTA and CDR2 FQGNSA come from the germline V gene. The CDR3 has 15 amino acids. The CDR3 nucleotides are TGTGCCAGCAGCTTAGGTAGAGGGACTACGGTCGAGCAGTACTTC. It yields the protein CASSLGRGTTVEQYF.

This clonotype was detected a few times. J is TRBJ2-5 and V is TRBV3-1; possibly TRBD2 for D (5 bases). The germline V gene has CDR1 LGHDT and CDR2 YNNKEL (reference sequence). CDR3 length: 13 residues. With 0 bases removed from V and 10 bases from J, the gap between germline ends came to 12 bases. DNA of the CDR3: TGTGCCAGCAGCCAAGATCGGCTAGCCGACCAGTACTTC. Its translation is CASSQDRLADQYF.

V and J are TRBV29-1 and TRBJ2-3; no firm D call. V was cut by 6 bases and J by 6 bases, with 13 bases left in between. The V gene's germline CDR1 is SQVTM and CDR2 ANQGSEA. The CDR3 extends over 12 amino acids. CDR3 nucleotide sequence: TGCAGCGTCGGGCCCGTTACGGATACGCAGTATTTT. It translates to CSVGPVTDTQYF.

The table lists this clonotype with many counts. CDR3 DNA: TGTGCCAGCAGTTTATGGGTGGACAGCCAAAAACTGTTTTTT. Protein: CASSLWVDSQKLFF. The chain is built from TRBV28 and TRBJ1-4; perhaps TRBD1 as D (6 bases). Germline V CDR1 and CDR2: MDHEN, SYDVKM. V gave up 0 bases and J gave up 9 bases, with 11 bases separating them. This CDR3 region has 14 residues.